The entry that follows covers one TCR beta chain sequence. No antigen is known for it. Each CDR3 protein is one row after TCRdb ran MiXCR on the 5' RACE reads. The table shows roughly 250,000 distinct CDR3 sequences, with 16% occurring only once. These data are taken from a study of T-cell memory formation after mild COVID-19. Notes on the study in general: Clones that contracted from day 15 to 85 were balanced CD4/CD8, while later expanders leaned CD4+.

The sequencing input was PBMCs or a T cell subset sorted from them (not recorded which). The TCR was taken from a man younger than 30 who had mild COVID-19 (a few samples of this study predate the infection). Cell type and time point are not known.

This CDR3 reads CASSRRQETQYF. CDR3 in DNA: TGTGCCAGCTCACGCCGTCAAGAGACCCAGTACTTC. The rearrangement joins TRBV18 to TRBJ2-5; no firm D call. CDR1 is KGHSH, CDR2 LQKENI, per germline. This CDR3 is built from 12 residues. V gave up 4 bases and J gave up 2 bases, with 5 bases separating them.